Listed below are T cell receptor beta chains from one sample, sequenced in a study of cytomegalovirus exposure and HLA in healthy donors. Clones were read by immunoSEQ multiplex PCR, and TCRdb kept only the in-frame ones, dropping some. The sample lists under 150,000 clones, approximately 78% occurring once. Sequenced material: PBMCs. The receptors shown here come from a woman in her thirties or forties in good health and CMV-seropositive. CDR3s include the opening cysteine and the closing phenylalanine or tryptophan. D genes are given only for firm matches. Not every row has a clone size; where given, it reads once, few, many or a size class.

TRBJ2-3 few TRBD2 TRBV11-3 TGTGCCAGCAGTCCTACTAGCGGGAGTGGGGATACGCAGTATTTT CASSPTSGSGDTQYF
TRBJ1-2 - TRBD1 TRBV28 TGTGCCAGCTCCACCGGGACAGGGGTCTATGGCTACACCTTC CASSTGTGVYGYTF
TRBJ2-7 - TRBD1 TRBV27 TGTGCCAGCAGTTTAGACAGGGGGACATACGAGCAGTACTTC CASSLDRGTYEQYF
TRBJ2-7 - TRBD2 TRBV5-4 TGTGCCAGCAGCTCGGGTGGGGCGGGAGGTAACGAGCAGTACTTC CASSSGGAGGNEQYF
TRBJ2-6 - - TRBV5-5 TGTGCCGGCAGCTTGGAAGGGGTTCGCGGGGCCAACGTCCTGACTTTC CAGSLEGVRGANVLTF
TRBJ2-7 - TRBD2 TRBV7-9 TGTGCCAGCACCCTTTACCTTGGGGGGACTATCTACGAGCAGTACTTC CASTLYLGGTIYEQYF
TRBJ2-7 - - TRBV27 TGTGCCAGCAGTTCTTCTCCCTACGAGCAGTACTTC CASSSSPYEQYF
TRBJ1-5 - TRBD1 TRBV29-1 TGCAGCGTTGGGGACAGAAATCAGCCCCAGCATTTT CSVGDRNQPQHF
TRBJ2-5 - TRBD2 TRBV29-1 TGCAGCGTGAGGGTAGCGGGGCATCAAGAGACCCAGTACTTC CSVRVAGHQETQYF
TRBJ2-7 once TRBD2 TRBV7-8 TGTGCCAGCAGCTACTCCGAGCGGGAGTCTCACGACGAGCAGTACTTC CASSYSERESHDEQYF
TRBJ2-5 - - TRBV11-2 TGTGCCAGCAGCGCCCGAGGCAGGGGAGAGACCCAGTACTTC CASSARGRGETQYF
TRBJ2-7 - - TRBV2 TGTGCCAGCAGTGAGCCGTCGCACTTCTCCTACGAGCAGTACTTC CASSEPSHFSYEQYF
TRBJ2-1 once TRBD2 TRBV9 TGTGCCAGCAGCCCGCGGGGGGGCCAAATGGACGGTGAGCAGTTCTTC CASSPRGGQMDGEQFF
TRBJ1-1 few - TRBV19 TGTGCCAGTAGTATAGGGCGGAGCACTGAAGCTTTCTTT CASSIGRSTEAFF
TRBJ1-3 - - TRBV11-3 TGTGCCAGCAGCCAGACAGGAAACACCATATATTTT CASSQTGNTIYF
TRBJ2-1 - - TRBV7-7 TGTGCTAGCAGCTTAACCGGGACTTCTAATGAGCAGTTCTTC CASSLTGTSNEQFF